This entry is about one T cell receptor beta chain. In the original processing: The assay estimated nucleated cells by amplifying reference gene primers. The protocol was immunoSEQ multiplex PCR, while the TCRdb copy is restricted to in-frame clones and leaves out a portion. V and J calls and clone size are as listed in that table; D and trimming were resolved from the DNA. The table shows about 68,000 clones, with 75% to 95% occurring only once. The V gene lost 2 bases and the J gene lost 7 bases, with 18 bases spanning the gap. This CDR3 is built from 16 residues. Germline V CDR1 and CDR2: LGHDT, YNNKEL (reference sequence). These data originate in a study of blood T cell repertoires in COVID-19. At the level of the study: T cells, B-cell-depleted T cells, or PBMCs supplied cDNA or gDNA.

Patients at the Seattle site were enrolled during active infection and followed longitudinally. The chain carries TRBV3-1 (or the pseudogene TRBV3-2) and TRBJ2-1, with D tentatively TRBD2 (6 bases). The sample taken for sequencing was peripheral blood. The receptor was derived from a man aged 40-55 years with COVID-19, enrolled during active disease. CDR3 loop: CASSQSWDSLENEQFF. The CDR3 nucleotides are TGTGCCAGCAGCCAAAGTTGGGACTCCCTGGAGAATGAGCAGTTCTTC.